Listed below are T cell receptor beta chains from one sample, sequenced in a study of blood T cell repertoires in COVID-19. Data came from immunoSEQ multiplex PCR; TCRdb stores just in-frame clones and leaves some out. In the table there are roughly 170,000 clones, roughly 86% of which are singletons. Input material: peripheral blood. The receptors stem from a man aged 35 to 55 with active or convalescent COVID-19. Both conserved end residues are part of each CDR3. The order of the fields is J gene, V gene, D gene, clone size, CDR3 DNA, CDR3 protein. The D gene is left open where the match is weak. For some rows the clone size is stated as once, few or many, or as a class when expanded; others skip it.

J gene: TRBJ2-3
V gene: TRBV7-2
D gene: NA
clone size: NA
CDR3 DNA: TGTGCCAGCAGCCAACAGGGCAGTAGCACAGATACGCAGTATTTT
CDR3 protein: CASSQQGSSTDTQYF

J gene: TRBJ2-1
V gene: TRBV21-1
D gene: NA
clone size: NA
CDR3 DNA: TGTGCCAGCAAGCAAGACAGGGGTAACTTGAATGAGCAGTTCTTC
CDR3 protein: CASKQDRGNLNEQFF

J gene: TRBJ2-1
V gene: TRBV27
D gene: NA
clone size: NA
CDR3 DNA: TGTGCCAGCAGTTTGTTGCGGGGGCTCCAAGGGCAGTTCTTC
CDR3 protein: CASSLLRGLQGQFF

J gene: TRBJ2-7
V gene: TRBV2
D gene: NA
clone size: NA
CDR3 DNA: TGTGCCAGCAGGGGGGGATATGAGGGATCCTACGAGCAGTACTTC
CDR3 protein: CASRGGYEGSYEQYF

J gene: TRBJ2-3
V gene: TRBV4-1
D gene: NA
clone size: NA
CDR3 DNA: TGCGCCAGCAGCCAAGATCCGGCAGGGGCCGTGTCAGATACGCAGTATTTT
CDR3 protein: CASSQDPAGAVSDTQYF

J gene: TRBJ1-5
V gene: TRBV12-3/TRBV12-4
D gene: NA
clone size: NA
CDR3 DNA: TGTGCCAGCAGTACGAGAGAACAGCCCCAGCATTTT
CDR3 protein: CASSTREQPQHF

J gene: TRBJ1-3
V gene: TRBV30
D gene: TRBD1
clone size: NA
CDR3 DNA: TGTGCCTGGAGTGGTATTGAACAGGGGGCTTTCAGAAACACCATATATTTT
CDR3 protein: CAWSGIEQGAFRNTIYF

J gene: TRBJ1-3
V gene: TRBV6-6
D gene: TRBD1
clone size: NA
CDR3 DNA: TGTGCCAGCAGTATCGACAGGGGCTCTGGAAACACCATATATTTT
CDR3 protein: CASSIDRGSGNTIYF

J gene: TRBJ2-5
V gene: TRBV4-2
D gene: TRBD2
clone size: NA
CDR3 DNA: TGTGCCAGCAGCCAAGGGGTAGCGGGGGGTCAAGAGACCCAGTACTTC
CDR3 protein: CASSQGVAGGQETQYF

J gene: TRBJ2-3
V gene: TRBV12-3/TRBV12-4
D gene: NA
clone size: NA
CDR3 DNA: TGTGCCAGCAACAGGGATGATGATACGCAGTATTTT
CDR3 protein: CASNRDDDTQYF

J gene: TRBJ2-2
V gene: TRBV18
D gene: NA
clone size: NA
CDR3 DNA: TGTGCCAGCTCACCTTATACCGGGGAGCTGTTTTTT
CDR3 protein: CASSPYTGELFF

J gene: TRBJ1-5
V gene: TRBV14
D gene: NA
clone size: once
CDR3 DNA: TGTGCCAGCAGCCGAGGCGACGCGACCTGGCTGAATCAGCCCCAGCATTTT
CDR3 protein: CASSRGDATWLNQPQHF

J gene: TRBJ1-6
V gene: TRBV7-2
D gene: NA
clone size: NA
CDR3 DNA: TGTGCCAGCAGCGCTGGTCCCGGGACCTATAATTCACCCCTCCACTTT
CDR3 protein: CASSAGPGTYNSPLHF

J gene: TRBJ1-1
V gene: TRBV15
D gene: TRBD1
clone size: NA
CDR3 DNA: TGTGCCACCAGCTGGACAGGGTTCACTGAAGCTTTCTTT
CDR3 protein: CATSWTGFTEAFF

J gene: TRBJ1-4
V gene: TRBV30
D gene: NA
clone size: NA
CDR3 DNA: TGTGCCTGGAGTGAATCGAGTGAAAAACTGTTTTTT
CDR3 protein: CAWSESSEKLFF

J gene: TRBJ1-3
V gene: TRBV2
D gene: NA
clone size: NA
CDR3 DNA: TGTGCCAGCAAGGGTAAAGGGTATTGGACTCCAGAGTCCGGAAACACCATATATTTT
CDR3 protein: CASKGKGYWTPESGNTIYF

J gene: TRBJ1-1
V gene: TRBV7-9
D gene: NA
clone size: NA
CDR3 DNA: TGTGCCAGCAGCCCCCGCACTGAAGCTTTCTTT
CDR3 protein: CASSPRTEAFF

J gene: TRBJ2-2
V gene: TRBV9
D gene: TRBD1
clone size: NA
CDR3 DNA: TGTGCCAGCAGTGATCCGGGACAGGGGGCCACCGGGGAGCTGTTTTTT
CDR3 protein: CASSDPGQGATGELFF

J gene: TRBJ2-7
V gene: TRBV2
D gene: TRBD2
clone size: NA
CDR3 DNA: TGTGCCAGCAGTGATTTAACTAGCGGAACCTACGAGCAGTACTTC
CDR3 protein: CASSDLTSGTYEQYF

J gene: TRBJ1-5
V gene: TRBV3-1/TRBV3-2
D gene: NA
clone size: NA
CDR3 DNA: TGTGCCAGCAGCCAAGCTGGGGTGGGCAGGGGTGGCAATCAGCCCCAGCATTTT
CDR3 protein: CASSQAGVGRGGNQPQHF

J gene: TRBJ2-5
V gene: TRBV11-3
D gene: NA
clone size: NA
CDR3 DNA: TGTGCCAGCAGCCCCCGGGACACTCAAGAGACCCAGTACTTC
CDR3 protein: CASSPRDTQETQYF

J gene: TRBJ1-1
V gene: TRBV30
D gene: TRBD1
clone size: few
CDR3 DNA: TGTGCCTGGGGGACAGGGTTTAACACTGAAGCTTTCTTT
CDR3 protein: CAWGTGFNTEAFF

J gene: TRBJ2-1
V gene: TRBV7-3
D gene: TRBD2
clone size: NA
CDR3 DNA: TGTGCCAGCAGCTCCCCCGAAGGTCTAGCGGACTCCTACAATGAGCAGTTCTTC
CDR3 protein: CASSSPEGLADSYNEQFF

J gene: TRBJ2-2
V gene: TRBV6-6
D gene: NA
clone size: NA
CDR3 DNA: TGTGCCAGCAGTCTCATAGGTCAGGGCGAAGACACCGGGGAGCTGTTTTTT
CDR3 protein: CASSLIGQGEDTGELFF

J gene: TRBJ2-5
V gene: TRBV10-3
D gene: NA
clone size: NA
CDR3 DNA: TGTGCCATCAGTGAGATACAGGGAACTGAGACCCAGTACTTC
CDR3 protein: CAISEIQGTETQYF